This T cell receptor (beta chain) was recorded in a study of blood T cells in healthy people across ages. Primed by a sample-barcoded 5' primer and a J-beta primer mix, a second PCR proceeded for 7 to 11 cycles. TCRdb re-analysed the 5' RACE reads in MiXCR, keeping a single row per CDR3 protein. The profile covers hundreds of thousands of distinct CDR3 sequences, with roughly 21% appearing a single time and roughly 3.4% taken by the ten largest. Germline CDR1 is SGHRS and CDR2 is YFSETQ. This CDR3 comprises 15 residues. This clonotype was picked up a small number of times. The junction shows a germline mismatch at one end, possibly a read error.

The clonotype originates from a man between 70 and 80 years old in good health. Input material: blood. The chain has TRBV5-1 and TRBJ2-1; tentative D call: TRBD2 (6 bases). CDR3 nucleotide sequence: TGCACCAGCAGCTTGGAGGGGCTAATCTACAATGAGCAGTTCTTC. Translation gives CTSSLEGLIYNEQFF.